Shown below are 15 T cell receptor beta chains from a single sample sequenced in a study of T cell responses to AZD1222 COVID-19 vaccine. The repertoire was sequenced with immunoSEQ multiplex PCR; TCRdb's copy has only in-frame clones and lacks some. Of some 150,000 clones in the sample, 88% were seen once. This specimen consisted of peripheral blood, obtained 28 days after the second AZD1222 dose. These receptors originate from an adult who received the AZD1222 COVID-19 vaccine.

This chain connects TRBV18 to TRBJ1-1, with D perhaps matching TRBD1 (5 bases). Germline V gene lookup returns CDR1 KGHSH and CDR2 LQKENI. V was pared by 3 bases and J by 3 bases, with 11 bases between. CDR3 size: 14 residues. In DNA, the CDR3 is TGTGCCAGCTCACCGGAGGGGCGGGACACTGAAGCTTTCTTT. Protein: CASSPEGRDTEAFF. The full variable domain, in which reference TRBV18 and TRBJ1-1 provide the parts outside the CDR3, is NAGVMQNPRHLVRRRGQEARLRCSPMKGHSHVYWYRQLPEEGLKFMVYLQKENIIDESGMPKERFSAEFPKEGPSILRIQQVVRGDSAAYFCASSPEGRDTEAFFGQGTRLTVV.

The chain carries TRBV19 and TRBJ2-2; D is unclear. CDR3 length equals 13 residues. Trimming shortened V by 8 bases and J by 1 base, and 8 bases separated the two germline ends. Germline-derived CDR1 and CDR2 are LNHDA and SQIVND (reference sequence). CDR3 coding DNA: TGTGCCAGTTTTGGCTGGAACACCGGGGAGCTGTTTTTT. Translated, it gives CASFGWNTGELFF.

J is TRBJ2-5 and V is TRBV28; D gene ambiguous. Deletions cut 7 bases from V and 5 bases from J, with 8 bases between. Germline V CDR1 and CDR2: MDHEN, SYDVKM. This CDR3 region has 11 residues. This CDR3 reads CASTKGETQYF. The CDR3 DNA sequence: TGTGCCAGCACTAAAGGGGAGACCCAGTACTTC. Full variable domain (outside the CDR3, taken from reference TRBV28 and TRBJ2-5): DVKVTQSSRYLVKRTGEKVFLECVQDMDHENMFWYRQDPGLGLRLIYFSYDVKMKEKGDIPEGYSVSREKKERFSLILESASTNQTSMYLCASTKGETQYFGPGTRLLVL.

The chain uses TRBV5-6 and TRBJ2-7; D remains unclear. This CDR3 comprises 13 residues. Germline assignment: CDR1 SGHDT and CDR2 YYEEEE. Trimming pared 1 base from V and 6 bases from J, leaving 11 bases between. The CDR3 DNA reads as TGTGCCAGCAGCTTGATAGTGCTTCGCGAGCAGTACTTC. Encoded protein: CASSLIVLREQYF.

The rearrangement links TRBV30 to TRBJ2-1; maybe TRBD2 (6 bases). Germline values: CDR1 GTSNPN, CDR2 SVGIG (reference sequence). Trimming pared 0 bases from V and 12 bases from J, leaving 15 bases between. The CDR3 has 13 amino acids. CDR3: CAWSVSGAFVQFF. The CDR3 coding sequence is TGTGCCTGGAGTGTTTCGGGAGCCTTCGTGCAGTTCTTC.

V is TRBV6-5 and J is TRBJ1-2, with a weak D call TRBD1 (6 bases). The germline V gene encodes CDR1 MNHEY and CDR2 SVGAGI. This CDR3 has 15 residues. Trimming removed 5 bases at V and 4 bases at J, with 17 bases between. The CDR3 DNA is TGTGCCAGCAGTCACCGACAGGCTCTGGGCTATGGCTACACCTTC. Translation: CASSHRQALGYGYTF.

The chain carries TRBV5-4 and TRBJ2-1, with 8 bases identical to TRBD2. V was clipped by 4 bases and J by 8 bases; unmatched bases: 8. From germline, CDR1 is SGHNT and CDR2 YYREEE (reference sequence). This CDR3 has 14 residues. This CDR3 reads CASSAGGGLYEQFF. The CDR3 coding sequence is TGTGCCAGCAGCGCGGGGGGCGGATTGTATGAGCAGTTCTTC.

V usage is TRBV27 and J usage is TRBJ2-5; 9 nucleotides match TRBD2. This CDR3 has 15 amino acids. V gave up 6 bases and J gave up 6 bases; unmatched junction bases: 11. Per germline, CDR1 MNHEY and CDR2 SMNVEV (reference sequence). The CDR3 loop reads CASSPPPGLAKTQYF. The CDR3 coding sequence is TGTGCCAGCAGCCCCCCCCCGGGACTAGCAAAGACCCAGTACTTC.

The V call is TRBV7-9, the J call TRBJ1-1; no clear D gene. Germline lookup yields CDR1 SEHNR and CDR2 FQNEAQ (reference sequence). V lost 2 bases, J lost 3 bases, and 13 bases lay in between. This CDR3 is 15 amino acids long. This CDR3 is CASSLSFTPDTEAFF. DNA of the CDR3: TGTGCCAGCAGCTTAAGTTTCACCCCTGACACTGAAGCTTTCTTT.

The chain recombines TRBV5-1 with TRBJ2-7; a possible D gene is TRBD1 (5 bases). CDR3 length: 14 residues. Looked up from germline, CDR1 is SGHRS and CDR2 is YFSETQ. V lost 5 bases to trimming and J lost 0 bases, with 12 bases between them. Here the CDR3 DNA reads TGCGCCAGCAGGATGACAGAGAGCTCCTACGAGCAGTACTTC. Protein: CASRMTESSYEQYF. Together with reference TRBV5-1 and TRBJ2-7, the CDR3 gives the full variable domain: KAGVTQTPRYLIKTRGQQVTLSCSPISGHRSVSWYQQTPGQGLQFLFEYFSETQRNKGNFPGRFSGRQFSNSRSEMNVSTLELGDSALYLCASRMTESSYEQYFGPGTRLTVT.

The DNA for the CDR3 is TGTGCCAGCTCACCACCCACAGGGGTTGGCTACACCTTC. Protein product: CASSPPTGVGYTF. The gene calls are TRBV18 and TRBJ1-2, with 7 positions matching TRBD1. The germline CDR1 and CDR2 sequences are KGHSH and LQKENI. The ends lost 0 bases at V and 7 bases at J; junction bases unmatched: 2. This CDR3 region has 13 residues.

As to this clone: Different DNA sequences within this sample yield the same CDR3. The V gene is TRBV6-2 or TRBV6-3, the J gene TRBJ2-1, with D tentatively TRBD1 (6 bases). The V end was cut by 3 bases, the J end by 1 base, with 7 bases between. Germline V gene sequence: CDR1 MNHEY, CDR2 SVGEGT. The CDR3 covers 14 residues. The CDR3 here is CASSYRGSYNEQFF. The CDR3 DNA sequence: TGTGCCAGCAGTTATAGGGGGTCCTACAATGAGCAGTTCTTC.

About this clone itself: The identical CDR3 is also encoded by other nucleotide sequences in the sample. The V gene is TRBV9, the J gene TRBJ1-1, with TRBD1 matching over 7 bases. J gave up 1 base and V 2 bases, and 2 bases lay outside the gene matches. Germline V gene data show CDR1 as SGDLS and CDR2 as YYNGEE. The CDR3 has 14 residues. CDR3 sequence: CASSVGQTNTEAFF. CDR3 in DNA: TGTGCCAGCAGCGTGGGACAGACGAACACTGAAGCTTTCTTT.

This chain uses TRBV10-3 with TRBJ1-2; 7 bases are a match to TRBD1. The CDR3 length is 13 residues. From germline, CDR1 is ENHRY and CDR2 SYGVKD. V shed 3 bases, J shed 11 bases, and the junction held 9 bases outside the gene matches. DNA of the CDR3: TGTGCCATCAGTGAATACGGGGGACAGACTTACACCTTC. Amino acids: CAISEYGGQTYTF.

The chain is built from TRBV7-2 and TRBJ1-6, with D unclear. Germline V lookup: CDR1 SGHTA, CDR2 FQGNSA. CDR3 length: 12 residues. Trimming removed 3 bases at V and 4 bases at J, with 1 base between. CDR3 region: CASSFYNSPLHF. CDR3 nucleotide sequence: TGTGCCAGCAGCTTTTATAATTCACCCCTCCACTTT.